This is a list of T cell receptor beta chains from one sample in a study of beta chain features in type 1 diabetes. Only in-frame clones appear in the TCRdb table, and some are missing; sequencing was by immunoSEQ multiplex PCR. The table includes around 250,000 clones, around 25% detected once. The material sequenced was naive CD4+ T cells from blood. The receptors here all came from a woman in her thirties with type 1 diabetes. CDR3s include the opening cysteine and the closing phenylalanine or tryptophan. A D gene is named only where the DNA matches it firmly. Rows give clone size only sometimes, using once, few, many, or a class for an expanded clone.

clone_size	d_call	j_call	v_call	cdr3_nt	cdr3_aa
NA	NA	TRBJ2-2	TRBV7-3	TGTGCCAGCAGCTTAGGGGCCGGAACCGGGGAGCTGTTTTTT	CASSLGAGTGELFF
few	NA	TRBJ2-1	TRBV6-1	TGTGCCAGCAGCCCGAGGGTCACTAACTACAATGAGCAGTTCTTC	CASSPRVTNYNEQFF
few	NA	TRBJ2-1	TRBV29-1	TGCAGCGTTGAAGGACTCCTTTCTTACAATGAGCAGTTCTTC	CSVEGLLSYNEQFF
NA	NA	TRBJ1-1	TRBV7-9	TGTGCCAGCAGCACCAGAGATCGGGGAGCTTTCTTT	CASSTRDRGAFF
few	NA	TRBJ1-2	TRBV28	TGTGCCAGCAGTTCGGTATCTAACTATGGCTACACCTTC	CASSSVSNYGYTF
few	TRBD2	TRBJ2-7	TRBV29-1	TGCAGCGTGACGACTAGCGGGAGTACCTACGAGCAGTACTTC	CSVTTSGSTYEQYF
NA	TRBD2	TRBJ2-3	TRBV19	TGTGCCAGTACCCCGGGACTAGCGGGAAGATGGGCAGATACGCAGTATTTT	CASTPGLAGRWADTQYF
NA	NA	TRBJ1-5	TRBV2	TGTGCCAGCCTGGCGGGGGGGAGTCAGCCCCAGCATTTT	CASLAGGSQPQHF
NA	TRBD1	TRBJ2-7	TRBV7-6	TGTGCCAGCATCCTTGATCTGCCTACAGGGGGCGGACCTCCCGAGCAGTACTTC	CASILDLPTGGGPPEQYF
NA	NA	TRBJ2-5	TRBV18	TGTGCCAGCTTACCCCAGGATAGTGCGGAGACCCAGTACTTC	CASLPQDSAETQYF
NA	NA	TRBJ2-5	TRBV2	TGTGCCAGCAGGAGACACAGGGAAGAGACCCAGTACTTC	CASRRHREETQYF
NA	NA	TRBJ2-6	TRBV15	TGTGCCACCAGCAGAGATCGAGGAGGATCTGGGGCCAACGTCCTGACTTTC	CATSRDRGGSGANVLTF
NA	NA	TRBJ1-5	TRBV9	TGTGCCAGCAGCTCCCAGGGGAGCAATCAGCCCCAGCATTTT	CASSSQGSNQPQHF
few	TRBD1	TRBJ2-2	TRBV19	TGTGCCAGTAGTATTCAGGGGGCGAACACCGGGGAGCTGTTTTTT	CASSIQGANTGELFF
NA	NA	TRBJ2-7	TRBV11-2	TGTGCCAGCAGCTTAGATAGGAGGGGCGAGCAGTACTTC	CASSLDRRGEQYF
few	TRBD1	TRBJ2-2	TRBV29-1	TGCAGCGTTCAAATAGGGGGCAGGGAGCTGTTTTTT	CSVQIGGRELFF
NA	NA	TRBJ2-6	TRBV29-1	TGCAGCGTCGTAACAGGAGCTGGGGCCAACGTCCTGACTTTC	CSVVTGAGANVLTF
few	TRBD2	TRBJ2-1	TRBV30	TGTGCCTGGAGTAAGGGACTAGCGGAGAATGAGCAGTTCTTC	CAWSKGLAENEQFF
few	TRBD1	TRBJ1-5	TRBV9	TGTGCCAGCAGCGGTCCACAGGGGCAGCCCCAGCATTTT	CASSGPQGQPQHF
NA	NA	TRBJ1-1	TRBV4-1	TGCGCCAGCAGCCAAGAGGGAGGTTACACTGAAGCTTTCTTT	CASSQEGGYTEAFF
NA	TRBD1	TRBJ2-7	TRBV18	TGTGCCAGCTCACCACCCGGTGACAGGGGCTACGAGCAGTACTTC	CASSPPGDRGYEQYF
few	NA	TRBJ1-1	TRBV7-3	TGTGCCAGCAGCTTACGCCACACAGGGTATTGGGACAACACTGAAGCTTTCTTT	CASSLRHTGYWDNTEAFF
NA	TRBD2	TRBJ2-1	TRBV7-9	TGTGCCAGCAGCCGGGGGGACGGTGAGCAGTTCTTC	CASSRGDGEQFF
NA	TRBD1	TRBJ2-5	TRBV7-7	TGTGCTAGCAGCTCCCGACAGGGGGGGGAGACCCAGTACTTC	CASSSRQGGETQYF
NA	TRBD1	TRBJ2-3	TRBV4-2	TGTGCCAGCAGCCAGGACCGGGACAGCCGGAATACAGATACGCAGTATTTT	CASSQDRDSRNTDTQYF
few	TRBD1	TRBJ1-2	TRBV7-8	TGTGCCAGCAGCGGCCGAACAGGGGTGGGTGGCTACACCTTC	CASSGRTGVGGYTF